This T cell receptor beta chain emerged from a study of T cell clonality in common variable immunodeficiency. General study points: TCRbeta clonality was increased in CVID versus healthy controls. Common variable immunodeficiency TCR beta sequences reportedly had fewer deletions and N-nucleotide insertions. Compared with controls, CVID subjects had fewer shared TCRbeta clones.

This CDR3 has 14 amino acids. With 7 bases clipped from V and 2 bases from J, the junction kept 7 bases outside the gene matches. This clone was detected ten times or more. Its cognate antigen is unknown. The observed sequence ends 3 residues before the CDR3 terminus, with the missing tail filled in from the germline J gene. Some clones are missing from TCRdb's copy, which holds only in-frame ones; the method was immunoSEQ multiplex PCR. The sample includes approximately 81,000 clones, none of them occurring once. This receptor was obtained from a person aged 18 to 75 in good health. The gene calls are TRBV12-3 or TRBV12-4 and TRBJ2-7; TRBD1 agrees at 8 bases. The material sequenced was peripheral blood mononuclear cells. The sequenced CDR3 bases are TGTGCCAGCACACGAACAGGGGGAACCTACGAG. Protein product: CASTRTGGTYE. Given in full, the CDR3 is CASTRTGGTYEQYF.